This TCR beta chain emerged from a study of blood T cell repertoires in COVID-19. Overall study: Italy, Spain and the United States were the sources of the convalescent and acute COVID-19 samples. From T cells, B-cell-depleted T cells, or PBMCs came the material, which was cDNA or gDNA.

The V end was cut by 4 bases, the J end by 5 bases, with 10 bases between. Germline CDR1 is SGDLS and CDR2 is YYNGEE. The CDR3 is 13 amino acids. Source study methods: For nucleated cells, counts were estimated from reference gene primer amplification. Repertoires were generated with immunoSEQ multiplex PCR, while TCRdb's copy carries only in-frame clones and drops some. The DNA was the basis for D and trimming; V, J and clone size are from that table. The repertoire consists of some 270,000 clones, with approximately 84% occurring once and the leading ten covering under 8%. Participants' own reports of clinical history determined their cohort assignment.

This sequence was found in a woman in her fifties or sixties who had been exposed to COVID-19. Material: PBMCs or T cells enriched from blood (not recorded which). The chain is built from TRBV9 and TRBJ2-1; tentatively, D is TRBD1 (5 bases). The CDR3 spells CASSLRVNNEQFF. The DNA for the CDR3 is TGTGCCAGCAGCCTCAGGGTCAACAATGAGCAGTTCTTC.